The next 8 T cell receptor beta chains were all read from a single sample in a study of cytomegalovirus exposure and HLA in healthy donors. Researchers ran the PCR with 60 Vbeta and 13 Jbeta primers. The assay was immunoSEQ multiplex PCR, and TCRdb's table has in-frame clones only and misses some. The sample carries some 67,000 clones, roughly 76% recorded once. Sequencing was done on a sample of PBMCs. The receptors here all came from a man aged 55 to 70 in good health and CMV-seropositive.

The V and J genes are TRBV29-1 and TRBJ1-2, with TRBD1 identical over 8 bases. This CDR3 is built from 14 residues. In germline, CDR1 is SQVTM, CDR2 ANQGSEA. The ends lost 6 bases at V and 8 bases at J; junction bases unmatched: 14. In nucleotides, the CDR3 is TGCAGCGTGGCCCTCTCCGGGACAGGAGGCGGCTACACCTTC. Its translation: CSVALSGTGGGYTF.

The V and J genes are TRBV11-2 and TRBJ2-1; 8 nucleotides align to TRBD2. Trimming cost V 5 bases and J 9 bases; bases outside gene matches: 12. Germline-derived CDR1 and CDR2 are SGHAT and FQNNGV. The CDR3 contains 15 residues. CDR3 nucleotide sequence: TGTGCCAGCAGCCGTCTATTCAGAGCGGGAGTTGAGCAGTTCTTC. Its protein is CASSRLFRAGVEQFF.

The chain recombines TRBV5-1 with TRBJ2-5; TRBD2 aligns across 9 bases. The CDR3 sequence is 15 residues long. The germline V gene has CDR1 SGHRS and CDR2 YFSETQ. J was trimmed by 4 bases and V by 0 bases; bases with no gene match: 4. The DNA for the CDR3 is TGCGCCAGCAGCTTGGTAGCGGGAGAAGGAGAGACCCAGTACTTC. Translating it yields CASSLVAGEGETQYF.

The chain employs TRBV9 and TRBJ2-2; D perhaps matches TRBD1 (5 bases). This CDR3 is 16 amino acids long. V was shortened by 4 bases and J by 5 bases, with 18 bases between the two germline ends. Germline assignment: CDR1 SGDLS and CDR2 YYNGEE. Here the CDR3 DNA reads TGTGCCAGCAGCCTCCTCGGGTCAGGGAAAACCGGGGAGCTGTTTTTT. The encoded protein is CASSLLGSGKTGELFF.

The sample holds one count of this clone. The chain couples TRBV7-9 to TRBJ1-6; 9 nucleotides align to TRBD1. The CDR3 sequence is 15 residues long. V shed 5 bases and J 7 bases; nucleotides not matched to a gene: 6. Germline CDR1 and CDR2: SEHNR and FQNEAQ (reference sequence). CDR3 sequence reads: CASSRPGTGNSPLHF. CDR3 nucleotides: TGTGCCAGCAGCCGTCCCGGGACAGGGAATTCACCCCTCCACTTT. Combining the CDR3 with reference TRBV7-9 and TRBJ1-6 gives the whole variable domain DTGVSQNPRHKITKRGQNVTFRCDPISEHNRLYWYRQTLGQGPEFLTYFQNEAQLEKSRLLSDRFSAERPKGSFSTLEIQRTEQGDSAMYLCASSRPGTGNSPLHFGNGTRLTVT.

CDR3 nucleotides: TGCGCCAGCAGCTTGGGGGGACTAACGAACACCGGGGAGCTGTTTTTT. Protein sequence: CASSLGGLTNTGELFF. This sequence joins TRBV5-1 and TRBJ2-2; 7 positions match TRBD2. V lost 0 bases, J lost 0 bases, and 2 bases stayed unmatched. The CDR3 consists of 16 residues. Looked up from germline, CDR1 is SGHRS and CDR2 is YFSETQ.

The chain combines TRBV6-5 with TRBJ2-7, with 10 bases fitting TRBD2. Germline-derived CDR1 and CDR2 are MNHEY and SVGAGI. The CDR3 sequence is 12 residues long. The V segment lost 8 bases and the J segment 6 bases; nucleotides outside the gene matches: 4. CDR3 DNA: TGTGCCAGCGGCACTAGCGGGGTCGAGCAGTACTTC. Its protein is CASGTSGVEQYF.

This clone has more than one count but fewer than ten. V usage is TRBV5-4 and J usage is TRBJ2-1; D may be TRBD2 (5 bases). The length of the CDR3 is 16 residues. V lost 1 base to trimming and J lost 6 bases, with 17 bases between them. CDR1 and CDR2 (germline): SGHNT, YYREEE (reference sequence). The chain's CDR3 is CASSLPPTEGGNEQFF. In nucleotides, the CDR3 is TGTGCCAGCAGCTTGCCCCCCACAGAGGGTGGCAATGAGCAGTTCTTC.